These 31 T cell receptor beta chains were sequenced from one sample in a study of HIV-infected children after antiretroviral therapy interruption. Unique molecular identifiers were included in an RNA-based 3' RACE TCR library. Via MiXCR, TCRdb re-called the 3' RACE reads, giving one row per CDR3 protein. Among around 47,000 distinct CDR3 sequences listed, more than 3.5% were seen once. The treatment: PENTA 11 planned treatment interruption arm or continuous ART arm. The source was CD45RA+ CD4+ T cells from PBMCs, pooled from several time points, collected from a donor given antiretroviral therapy, either interrupted or continuous. Described subset: naive CD4+ CD45RA+ CD45RO- T cells. The receptors derive from a pool of human donors with HIV.

This clonotype was observed at least ten times. The chain links TRBV6-6 to TRBJ2-1; TRBD2 aligns across 11 bases. V lost 5 bases and J lost 5; bases outside the gene matches: 5. This CDR3 contains 15 residues. Germline CDR1 MNHNY, CDR2 SVGAGI (reference sequence). CDR3 sequence reads: CASSLTSGGNNEQFF. In DNA form, the CDR3 reads TGTGCCAGCAGTCTCACTAGCGGGGGAAACAATGAGCAGTTCTTC.

This clonotype has a count of ten or more. The chain carries TRBV5-1 and TRBJ2-7; D gene ambiguous. Germline V gene sequence: CDR1 SGHRS, CDR2 YFSETQ. The ends were cut back, 7 bases at V and 0 bases at J, with 8 bases in the middle. The CDR3 is made up of 12 amino acids. CDR3 sequence reads: CASRDNSYEQYF. Here the CDR3 DNA reads TGCGCCAGCCGCGACAACTCCTACGAGCAGTACTTC.

This clonotype was found many times. The chain employs TRBV9 and TRBJ2-7, with 10 bases identical to TRBD1. This CDR3 contains 14 residues. Germline CDR1 SGDLS, CDR2 YYNGEE. The ends lost 2 bases at V and 4 bases at J; junction bases unmatched: 3. The CDR3 loop is CASSVGQGKYEQYF. DNA for the CDR3: TGTGCCAGCAGCGTGGGACAGGGGAAATACGAGCAGTACTTC.

The table lists this clonotype with many counts. The V and J genes are TRBV27 and TRBJ2-4; D assignment may be TRBD1 or TRBD2 (5 bases each). Trimming shortened V by 6 bases and J by 7 bases, and 16 bases separated the two germline ends. This CDR3 is 14 amino acids long. Germline V gene sequence: CDR1 MNHEY, CDR2 SMNVEV (reference sequence). The CDR3 protein is CASRRDGDWNIQYF. The CDR3 DNA sequence: TGTGCCAGCAGAAGGGACGGAGATTGGAACATTCAGTACTTC.

This clonotype was detected ten times or more. The chain's CDR3 is CASSQASVGGYTF. The CDR3, as DNA: TGCGCCAGCAGCCAAGCGTCGGTCGGTGGCTACACCTTC. The genes are TRBV4-1 and TRBJ1-2, with D uncertain. The CDR3 is 13 residues long. V lost 1 base and J 7 bases, leaving 10 bases between the germline ends. From germline, CDR1 is MGHRA and CDR2 YSYEKL.

In this sample, this clonotype turned up many times. This chain uses TRBV11-2 with TRBJ2-1; TRBD2 is a possible D gene (6 bases). Trimming took 5 bases from V and 1 from J, leaving 12 bases between them. CDR1 and CDR2 from the germline V gene are SGHAT and FQNNGV. This CDR3 contains 15 residues. DNA of the CDR3: TGTGCCAGCAGCCCCGGGACTGTGTCCTACAATGAGCAGTTCTTC. This encodes CASSPGTVSYNEQFF.

In its sample, this clonotype was seen many times. The chain recombines TRBV12-3 or TRBV12-4 with TRBJ1-6; D is undetermined. Trimming pared 2 bases from V and 9 bases from J, leaving 5 bases between. CDR3 length: 12 residues. CDR3 amino acids: CASSLRVSPLHF. The CDR3 DNA sequence: TGTGCCAGCAGTTTACGCGTTTCACCCCTCCACTTT.

This clonotype was observed a handful of times. An end of the junction does not agree with germline; a read error may underlie this. This chain uses TRBV7-3 with TRBJ2-6, with D perhaps TRBD1 (6 bases). The CDR3 totals 15 residues. CDR1 SGHTA and CDR2 FQGTGA come from the germline V gene. CDR3 nucleotide sequence: TGTGCCAGCAGCCTAACAGGGCCTGGGGCCAACGTCCTGACTTTC. Translating gives CASSLTGPGANVLTF.

This clonotype was counted at least ten times. The chain joins TRBV7-2 to TRBJ1-5; no firm D call. Germline assignment: CDR1 SGHTA and CDR2 FQGNSA. The germline V and J ends were trimmed by 3 bases and 8 bases, with 8 bases remaining between them. The CDR3 sequence is 12 residues long. The CDR3 DNA reads as TGTGCCAGCAGCTTTATCACCGAGCCCCAGCATTTT. Encoded protein: CASSFITEPQHF. Full variable domain (remainder filled in from reference TRBV7-2 and TRBJ1-5): GAGVSQSPSNKVTEKGKDVELRCDPISGHTALYWYRQSLGQGLEFLIYFQGNSAPDKSGLPSDRFSAERTGGSVSTLTIQRTQQEDSAVYLCASSFITEPQHFGDGTRLSIL.

This clonotype was counted many times. V is TRBV6-9 and J is TRBJ2-2, with 9 bases lining up with TRBD1. The CDR3 contains 15 residues. J was trimmed by 6 bases and V by 5 bases; bases with no gene match: 7. CDR1 and CDR2 from the germline V gene are MNHGY and SVAAGI. The CDR3 region has the DNA TGTGCCAGCAGTCTCACAGGGGGCACGGCCGGGGAGCTGTTTTTT. It codes for CASSLTGGTAGELFF.

This clonotype occurred many times. The chain has TRBV6-4 and TRBJ2-3; 11 nucleotides agree with TRBD2. Trimming removed 4 bases from V and 2 bases from J; junction bases left unmatched: 2. This CDR3 has 15 residues. CDR1 MRHNA and CDR2 SNTAGT come from the germline V gene. CDR3 residues: CASSALAGATDTQYF. In nucleotides, the CDR3 is TGTGCCAGCAGTGCACTAGCGGGGGCCACAGATACGCAGTATTTT.

The V gene is TRBV7-2, the J gene TRBJ2-5; D possibly corresponds to TRBD2 (7 bases). CDR3 length equals 17 residues. Looked up from germline, CDR1 is SGHTA and CDR2 is FQGNSA. V was pared by 5 bases and J by 1 base, with 20 bases between. DNA of the CDR3: TGTGCCAGCAGCCCCCTTCGCGGGGGCCACCTCCAAGAGACCCAGTACTTC. Translated, it gives CASSPLRGGHLQETQYF. Using reference TRBV7-2 and TRBJ2-5 for the parts outside the CDR3, the full variable domain is GAGVSQSPSNKVTEKGKDVELRCDPISGHTALYWYRQSLGQGLEFLIYFQGNSAPDKSGLPSDRFSAERTGGSVSTLTIQRTQQEDSAVYLCASSPLRGGHLQETQYFGPGTRLLVL.

This clonotype has ten or more counts. This sequence joins TRBV20-1 and TRBJ1-5; D remains ambiguous. The CDR3 is made up of 15 amino acids. V lost 3 bases, J lost 1 base, and 13 bases lay in between. CDR1 DFQATT and CDR2 SNEGSKA come from the germline V gene (reference sequence). Here the CDR3 DNA reads TGCAGTGCTAGCGGCAGACTAGCAAGCAATCAGCCCCAGCATTTT. As protein: CSASGRLASNQPQHF.

This clonotype has at least ten counts. This chain uses TRBV2 with TRBJ2-1; D is unresolved. This CDR3 region has 14 residues. V was pared by 3 bases and J by 12 bases, with 18 bases between. Germline-derived CDR1 and CDR2 are SNHLY and FYNNEI. The DNA for the CDR3 is TGTGCCAGCAGTGATTCTGGGTTGGGCGTGCGGCAGTTCTTC. This encodes CASSDSGLGVRQFF.

In its sample, this clonotype was seen many times. The chain links TRBV7-8 to TRBJ1-1; D is perhaps TRBD1 (5 bases). Germline V gene sequence: CDR1 SGHVS, CDR2 FQNEAQ. Trimming left V 5 bases short and J 10 bases short, with 23 bases between. The CDR3 loop spans 15 amino acids. The CDR3 sequence: CASSPTSSGKEGAFF. The CDR3 nucleotides read TGTGCCAGCAGCCCCACCTCTTCAGGGAAGGAAGGAGCTTTCTTT.

This clonotype is categorized as medium-sized. V and J are TRBV29-1 and TRBJ2-1; D could derive from TRBD1 or TRBD2 (5 bases each). Germline values: CDR1 SQVTM, CDR2 ANQGSEA. V was trimmed by 7 bases and J by 11 bases, leaving 24 bases between them. The CDR3 spans 14 residues. The CDR3 loop reads CSAKGRDGVRQQFF. In nucleotides, the CDR3 is TGCAGCGCAAAGGGCCGGGACGGGGTTCGGCAGCAGTTCTTC.

This clonotype was observed many times. V gene TRBV14 combines with J gene TRBJ1-1, with D perhaps TRBD1 (6 bases). Trimming stripped 4 bases from V and 4 bases from J, with 10 bases between. Germline V gene sequence: CDR1 SGHDN, CDR2 FVKESK. The CDR3 is made up of 13 amino acids. The CDR3 DNA reads as TGTGCCAGCAGCCCACAGGGTCTCACTGAAGCTTTCTTT. Translated, it gives CASSPQGLTEAFF.

Ten or more counts support this clonotype. The chain has TRBV20-1 and TRBJ2-7; 9 nucleotides match TRBD1. The germline V gene has CDR1 DFQATT and CDR2 SNEGSKA (reference sequence). This CDR3 contains 12 residues. The V gene end was trimmed by 4 bases and the J gene end by 7 bases; junction bases not matched to a gene: 5. The CDR3 DNA reads as TGCAGTGCTACAGGGGACAGGGATGAGCAGTACTTC. Translating it yields CSATGDRDEQYF.

In this sample, this clonotype turned up many times. This chain connects TRBV12-3 or TRBV12-4 to TRBJ1-3; 9 bases match TRBD1. V dropped 1 base and J dropped 0; count of bases not matched to a gene: 1. CDR3 size: 16 residues. CDR3 loop: CASSLGTGVSGNTIYF. DNA for the CDR3: TGTGCCAGCAGTTTAGGGACAGGGGTCTCTGGAAACACCATATATTTT.

This clonotype has at least ten counts. This chain joins TRBV7-2 and TRBJ2-1, with 8 bases lining up with TRBD1. This CDR3 is built from 14 residues. Germline trimming cut 4 bases from V and 9 bases from J; bases unmatched to any gene: 8. Germline V CDR1 and CDR2: SGHTA, FQGNSA. The DNA of the CDR3 is TGTGCCAGCAGCTCCTGGACAGGGAGTAGTGAGCAGTTCTTC. It translates to CASSSWTGSSEQFF. The entire variable domain, with the rest obtained from reference TRBV7-2 and TRBJ2-1, is as follows: GAGVSQSPSNKVTEKGKDVELRCDPISGHTALYWYRQSLGQGLEFLIYFQGNSAPDKSGLPSDRFSAERTGGSVSTLTIQRTQQEDSAVYLCASSSWTGSSEQFFGPGTRLTVL.

Many counts were recorded for this clonotype. The chain couples TRBV20-1 to TRBJ2-1, with D possibly TRBD2 on 6 matching bases. Germline V gives CDR1 DFQATT, CDR2 SNEGSKA (reference sequence). The CDR3 length is 12 residues. The V end lost 6 bases, the J end lost 8 bases, and 14 bases lay between the germline ends. The chain's CDR3 is CSAVQGGDEQFF. The DNA for the CDR3 is TGCAGTGCGGTTCAGGGAGGCGATGAGCAGTTCTTC.

This clonotype was observed a few times. The genes are TRBV18 and TRBJ1-5; D remains ambiguous. This CDR3 has 14 amino acids. The germline V gene has CDR1 KGHSH and CDR2 LQKENI. V was shortened by 3 bases and J by 6 bases, with 12 bases between the two germline ends. CDR3 DNA sequence: TGTGCCAGCTCACCCGCGAGGGAAGGTCAGCCCCAGCATTTT. Its protein is CASSPAREGQPQHF.

J is TRBJ2-2 and V is TRBV12-3 or TRBV12-4; no firm D call. The length of the CDR3 is 17 residues. Trimming took off 1 base at V and 2 bases at J, with 14 bases between the two ends. The CDR3 bases are TGTGCCAGCAGTTTAGTTCCACCCTATATCAACACCGGGGAGCTGTTTTTT. This translates into CASSLVPPYINTGELFF.

The chain combines TRBV6-1 with TRBJ2-3; D might be TRBD2 (6 bases). This CDR3 region has 14 residues. With 0 bases removed from V and 5 bases from J, the gap between germline ends came to 9 bases. Germline V gene data show CDR1 as MNHNS and CDR2 as SASEGT. This CDR3 is CASSEAGRRDTQYF. In DNA form, the CDR3 reads TGTGCCAGCAGTGAAGCGGGGAGGAGAGATACGCAGTATTTT.

V and J are TRBV7-9 and TRBJ2-7; D may be TRBD1 (5 bases). V was shortened by 8 bases and J by 1 base, with 15 bases between the two germline ends. The CDR3 covers 14 residues. Germline CDR1 reads SEHNR; CDR2 reads FQNEAQ (reference sequence). CDR3: CASAKQASSYEQYF. CDR3 DNA: TGTGCCAGCGCAAAACAGGCGTCTTCCTACGAGCAGTACTTC.

The genes are TRBV9 and TRBJ1-2; D is uncertain. The length of the CDR3 is 13 residues. CDR1 SGDLS and CDR2 YYNGEE come from the germline V gene. Deletions cut 0 bases from V and 6 bases from J, with 9 bases between. This CDR3 reads CASSVVVSNGYTF. In DNA, the CDR3 is TGTGCCAGCAGCGTAGTCGTTAGCAATGGCTACACCTTC. The variable domain in full, completed from reference TRBV9 and TRBJ1-2, reads DSGVTQTPKHLITATGQRVTLRCSPRSGDLSVYWYQQSLDQGLQFLIQYYNGEERAKGNILERFSAQQFPDLHSELNLSSLELGDSALYFCASSVVVSNGYTFGSGTRLTVV.

This clonotype was seen ten or more times. The chain joins TRBV7-2 to TRBJ2-4; D unclear. The CDR3 consists of 16 residues. CDR1 and CDR2 (germline): SGHTA, FQGNSA. The germline V and J ends were trimmed by 0 bases and 0 bases, with 9 bases remaining between them. The CDR3 nucleotides read TGTGCCAGCAGCTTAGCGCTCAACGTAGCCAAAAACATTCAGTACTTC. This encodes CASSLALNVAKNIQYF.

This clonotype came up many times. The gene calls are TRBV5-1 and TRBJ1-5; D is unclear. Germline-derived CDR1 and CDR2 are SGHRS and YFSETQ. This CDR3 region has 14 residues. V lost 4 bases and J 3 bases, leaving 11 bases between the germline ends. DNA of the CDR3: TGCGCCAGCAGCCCGGGCGCGGACAATCAGCCCCAGCATTTT. Translation: CASSPGADNQPQHF. The entire variable domain, with the rest obtained from reference TRBV5-1 and TRBJ1-5, is as follows: KAGVTQTPRYLIKTRGQQVTLSCSPISGHRSVSWYQQTPGQGLQFLFEYFSETQRNKGNFPGRFSGRQFSNSRSEMNVSTLELGDSALYLCASSPGADNQPQHFGDGTRLSIL.

This clonotype was recorded many times. The chain joins TRBV9 to TRBJ1-1; D uncertain. V dropped 0 bases and J dropped 4 bases, with 10 bases sitting between them. The CDR3 is 14 residues long. Germline values: CDR1 SGDLS, CDR2 YYNGEE. The CDR3 spells CASSVADPGTEAFF. The CDR3 DNA reads as TGTGCCAGCAGCGTAGCTGATCCGGGCACTGAAGCTTTCTTT.

This clonotype was counted ten times or more. V and J are TRBV29-1 and TRBJ1-2; weak D call: TRBD1 (5 bases). The CDR3 has 12 residues. CDR1 and CDR2 from the germline V gene are SQVTM and ANQGSEA. Trimming took 4 bases from V and 7 from J, leaving 13 bases between them. The CDR3 reads CSVGFGGAGYTF. The DNA for the CDR3 is TGCAGCGTTGGGTTTGGGGGAGCTGGCTACACCTTC.

By proportion, this clonotype is medium-sized. The chain has TRBV20-1 and TRBJ1-4; 7 bases agree with TRBD1. V was pared by 6 bases and J by 8 bases, with 9 bases of the junction left unmatched. Germline loops: CDR1 DFQATT, CDR2 SNEGSKA (reference sequence). The CDR3 is 13 residues long. The CDR3 region is CSAQQGIEEKLFF. In nucleotides, the CDR3 is TGCAGTGCGCAACAGGGGATTGAGGAAAAACTGTTTTTT.